The 24 T cell receptor beta chains presented below share a single source sample, sequenced in a study of blood T cell repertoires in COVID-19 (dated by TCRdb to about 2020). The library was generated by the immunoSEQ multiplex PCR assay. Entries here come from immuneACCESS through TCRdb and include only in-frame sequences with V and J called. Some clones fail to appear in such tables; in the studies checked, an unresolved V gene covers under half of the shortfall, and the cause of the remainder is unknown. The sample table shows roughly 100,000 clones, and roughly 71% are seen once. Of the sample, approximately 10% is held by the ten largest clones. The sequenced sample was peripheral blood. The receptors shown here come from a woman aged 80 or older with acute or convalescent COVID-19.

This clone is labeled medium-sized. The V call is TRBV2, the J call TRBJ1-2, with D perhaps matching TRBD1 (6 bases). Trimming took 7 bases from V and 8 from J, leaving 23 bases between them. CDR1 is SNHLY, CDR2 FYNNEI, per germline. This CDR3 spans 15 amino acids. The CDR3 DNA reads TGTGCCAGCAAATCACAGTCGGGGGGCAGTTACGGCTACACCTTC. It encodes CASKSQSGGSYGYTF.

The chain couples TRBV3-1 (or the pseudogene TRBV3-2) to TRBJ1-2, with TRBD1 as a possible D gene (5 bases). The V gene's germline CDR1 is LGHDT and CDR2 YNNKEL (reference sequence). This CDR3 spans 15 amino acids. Trimming removed 2 bases from V and 6 bases from J, with 16 bases in between. In DNA form, the CDR3 reads TGTGCCAGCAGCCAATTGACAGTCCTCAAGGATGGCTACACCTTC. This gives the protein CASSQLTVLKDGYTF.

The V and J genes are TRBV18 and TRBJ2-2, with D possibly TRBD1 on 5 matching bases. Trimming removed 1 base from V and 7 bases from J, with 13 bases in between. The CDR3 is 15 amino acids. Germline values: CDR1 KGHSH, CDR2 LQKENI. The CDR3, as DNA: TGTGCCAGCTCACCACGGGAACCCCAGGGCGGGGAGCTGTTTTTT. Its protein product is CASSPREPQGGELFF.

CDR3 sequence reads: CAWATSGSSYNEQFF. For the CDR3, the DNA is TGTGCCTGGGCCACTAGCGGGAGCTCCTACAATGAGCAGTTCTTC. The chain joins TRBV30 to TRBJ2-1, with 11 bases matching TRBD2. The V gene end was trimmed by 5 bases and the J gene end by 0 bases; junction bases not matched to a gene: 3. Germline V gene lookup returns CDR1 GTSNPN and CDR2 SVGIG (reference sequence). This CDR3 spans 15 amino acids.

The chain employs TRBV7-2 and TRBJ1-4; 7 nucleotides align to TRBD1. The CDR3 totals 13 residues. Germline CDR1 SGHTA, CDR2 FQGNSA. The J segment lost 15 bases and the V segment lost 2 bases, leaving 9 bases of the junction unmatched. The CDR3 spells CASSLTRDSRMFF. The CDR3 DNA follows: TGTGCCAGCAGCTTAACCCGGGACAGCCGAATGTTTTTT.

The CDR3 here is CASSGDRGISGANVLTF. The DNA for the CDR3 is TGTGCCAGCAGCGGGGACAGGGGGATCTCTGGGGCCAACGTCCTGACTTTC. This rearrangement joins TRBV5-4 to TRBJ2-6, with TRBD1 matching 11 bases. The CDR3 is 17 residues long. With 4 bases clipped from V and 0 bases from J, the junction kept 3 bases outside the gene matches. Germline assignment: CDR1 SGHNT and CDR2 YYREEE (reference sequence).

The rearrangement joins TRBV11-2 to TRBJ1-2; tentative D call: TRBD1 (6 bases). In germline, CDR1 is SGHAT, CDR2 FQNNGV. The length of the CDR3 is 15 residues. V was pared by 1 base and J by 3 bases, with 12 bases between. As DNA, the CDR3 is TGTGCCAGCAGCTTAGGTCAGGGGCGCGACTATGGCTACACCTTC. This gives the protein CASSLGQGRDYGYTF.

The chain links TRBV30 to TRBJ1-3, with D possibly TRBD1 on 6 matching bases. The CDR3 runs to 13 residues. V was trimmed by 3 bases and J by 4 bases, leaving 10 bases between them. Per germline, CDR1 GTSNPN and CDR2 SVGIG (reference sequence). CDR3 coding DNA: TGTGCCTGGAGGCGCGGACAGGGAAACACCATATATTTT. Translating gives CAWRRGQGNTIYF.

J is TRBJ1-1 and V is TRBV2, with a tentative D call TRBD1 (6 bases). CDR1 is SNHLY, CDR2 FYNNEI, per germline. V lost 5 bases and J 4 bases, leaving 14 bases between the germline ends. The CDR3 has 14 amino acids. CDR3 nucleotide sequence: TGTGCCAGCAGTTCAGGGACACTCGGCACTGAAGCTTTCTTT. Amino acid sequence: CASSSGTLGTEAFF.

V and J are TRBV19 and TRBJ1-1; tentative D call: TRBD1 (6 bases). There are 16 residues in the CDR3. Per the germline V gene, CDR1 is LNHDA and CDR2 is SQIVND (reference sequence). V gave up 4 bases and J gave up 3 bases, with 18 bases separating them. Here the CDR3 DNA reads TGTGCCAGTAGTACTGGACAGTACGGCCCGTACACTGAAGCTTTCTTT. Its translation is CASSTGQYGPYTEAFF. The variable domain in full, completed from reference TRBV19 and TRBJ1-1, reads DGGITQSPKYLFRKEGQNVTLSCEQNLNHDAMYWYRQDPGQGLRLIYYSQIVNDFQKGDIAEGYSVSREKKESFPLTVTSAQKNPTAFYLCASSTGQYGPYTEAFFGQGTRLTVV.

This clone has only a few counts. This chain connects TRBV29-1 to TRBJ2-7; 8 nucleotides line up with TRBD2. The germline V gene has CDR1 SQVTM and CDR2 ANQGSEA. This CDR3 is 14 amino acids long. V shed 7 bases and J 3 bases; nucleotides not matched to a gene: 11. CDR3 nucleotide sequence: TGCAGCGCTACAGGGAGCGGGAGCCTCTACGAGCAGTACTTC. Its translation is CSATGSGSLYEQYF.

This clone turned up a few times. The chain couples TRBV28 to TRBJ1-2; 10 nucleotides agree with TRBD1. V gave up 1 base and J gave up 6 bases; unmatched junction bases: 11. Per germline, CDR1 MDHEN and CDR2 SYDVKM. This CDR3 contains 17 residues. Here the CDR3 DNA reads TGTGCCAGCAGTTTATTCTATCGACAGGGGGCCGGTGATGGCTACACCTTC. It yields the protein CASSLFYRQGAGDGYTF.

V usage is TRBV7-6 and J usage is TRBJ2-1; weak D call: TRBD2 (5 bases). CDR3 length: 16 amino acids. Per the germline V gene, CDR1 is SGHVS and CDR2 is FNYEAQ. V dropped 0 bases and J dropped 6 bases, with 15 bases sitting between them. As DNA, the CDR3 is TGTGCCAGCAGCTTAGCGCGAGTTTCGGGGAGCAATGAGCAGTTCTTC. It specifies CASSLARVSGSNEQFF.

The chain uses TRBV15 and TRBJ1-2; D gene ambiguous. Deletions cut 4 bases from V and 7 bases from J, with 16 bases between. Germline assignment: CDR1 LNHNV and CDR2 YYDKDF (reference sequence). The CDR3 loop spans 14 amino acids. The CDR3 sequence: CATSIRGVATGYTF. The CDR3 DNA reads TGTGCCACCAGCATTCGGGGTGTCGCCACTGGCTACACCTTC.

Here the CDR3 reads CASSLQVTGELFF. In nucleotides, the CDR3 is TGTGCCAGCAGTTTACAGGTTACCGGGGAGCTGTTTTTT. The rearrangement links TRBV12-3 or TRBV12-4 to TRBJ2-2; the D is unclear. The CDR3 covers 13 residues. V dropped 2 bases and J dropped 5 bases, with 6 bases sitting between them.

The chain is built from TRBV10-2 and TRBJ1-2; D gene ambiguous. Trimming removed 2 bases from V and 6 bases from J, with 16 bases in between. Germline CDR1 reads WSHSY; CDR2 reads SAAADI. There are 15 residues in the CDR3. DNA for the CDR3: TGCGCCAGCAGTGAGACGAGGGTACGAGGTGATGGCTACACCTTC. It specifies CASSETRVRGDGYTF.

The rearrangement links TRBV6-5 to TRBJ1-1; D is perhaps TRBD1 (6 bases). The CDR3 contains 13 residues. CDR1 and CDR2 (germline): MNHEY, SVGAGI. Trimming shortened V by 7 bases and J by 4 bases, and 13 bases separated the two germline ends. CDR3 nucleotide sequence: TGTGCCAGCATCGGGAGGGGGAGCACTGAAGCTTTCTTT. Amino acids: CASIGRGSTEAFF.

V and J are TRBV5-4 and TRBJ1-3, with TRBD1 matching over 8 bases. There are 15 residues in the CDR3. Germline lookup yields CDR1 SGHNT and CDR2 YYREEE (reference sequence). V dropped 4 bases and J dropped 3; count of bases not matched to a gene: 6. The CDR3 reads CASSRQGSGGNTIYF. For the CDR3, the DNA is TGTGCCAGCAGCCGACAGGGGTCCGGTGGAAACACCATATATTTT.

This chain connects TRBV10-2 to TRBJ1-2, with D tentatively TRBD1 (5 bases). CDR3 length: 13 amino acids. Germline lookup yields CDR1 WSHSY and CDR2 SAAADI. Trimming took off 3 bases at V and 2 bases at J, with 7 bases between the two ends. The CDR3: CASSEQDNYGYTF. The CDR3 DNA is TGCGCCAGCAGTGAACAGGACAACTATGGCTACACCTTC.

The chain combines TRBV6-1 with TRBJ1-1, with D tentatively TRBD1 (5 bases). The length of the CDR3 is 15 residues. Trimming cost V 3 bases and J 1 base, with 12 bases left between them. Germline V gives CDR1 MNHNS, CDR2 SASEGT. In nucleotides, the CDR3 is TGTGCCAGCAGTGAGGCTGGGGCGGCGAACACTGAAGCTTTCTTT. This codes for CASSEAGAANTEAFF.

The chain couples TRBV11-1 to TRBJ1-1; 8 bases are a match to TRBD1. CDR3 length: 14 residues. From germline, CDR1 is SGHAT and CDR2 FQDESV (reference sequence). The V gene end was trimmed by 5 bases and the J gene end by 3 bases; junction bases not matched to a gene: 5. The CDR3, as DNA: TGTGCCAGCAGCCGAAACAGGGGGGACACTGAAGCTTTCTTT. It encodes CASSRNRGDTEAFF.

This clone was observed a single time. The chain has TRBV11-3 and TRBJ2-1, with D perhaps matching TRBD1 (6 bases). There are 15 residues in the CDR3. Between the trimmed V and J ends, which lost 5 bases and 5 bases, there was a span of 16 bases. CDR1 is SGHNT and CDR2 is YENEEA in the germline V gene. The CDR3 nucleotides are TGTGCCAGCAGCCCGGGACAACGTTCCGACAATGAGCAGTTCTTC. Its protein product is CASSPGQRSDNEQFF.

This clone appeared a few times. The chain combines TRBV5-4 with TRBJ1-1; 12 bases align to TRBD1. The CDR3 contains 17 residues. V lost 4 bases, J lost 10 bases, and 17 bases stayed unmatched. CDR1 SGHNT and CDR2 YYREEE come from the germline V gene (reference sequence). CDR3 sequence: CASSTGDRGLPGSGAFF. As DNA, the CDR3 is TGTGCCAGCAGCACCGGGGACAGGGGGCTGCCGGGGTCGGGAGCTTTCTTT.

This chain links TRBV5-5 with TRBJ2-7; TRBD1 matches at 9 bases. Germline CDR1 is SGHKS and CDR2 is YYEKEE (reference sequence). With 2 bases clipped from V and 3 bases from J, the junction kept 9 bases outside the gene matches. The CDR3 has 16 residues. CDR3 sequence (DNA): TGTGCCAGCAGCTTCAGCCCGGGACAGGGTGTCTACGAGCAGTACTTC. Its translation: CASSFSPGQGVYEQYF.